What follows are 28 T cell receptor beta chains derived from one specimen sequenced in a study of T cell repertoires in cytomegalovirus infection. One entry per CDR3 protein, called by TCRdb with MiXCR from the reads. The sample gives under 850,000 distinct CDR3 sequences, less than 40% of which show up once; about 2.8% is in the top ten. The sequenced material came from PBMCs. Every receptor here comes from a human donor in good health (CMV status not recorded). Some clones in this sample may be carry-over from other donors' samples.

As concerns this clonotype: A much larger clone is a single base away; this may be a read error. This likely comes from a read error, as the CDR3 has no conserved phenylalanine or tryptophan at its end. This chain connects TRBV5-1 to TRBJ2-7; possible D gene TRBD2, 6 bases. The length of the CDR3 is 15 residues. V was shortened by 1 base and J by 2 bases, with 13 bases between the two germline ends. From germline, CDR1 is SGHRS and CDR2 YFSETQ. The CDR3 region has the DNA TGCGCCAGCAGCTTGCCACTAGCATCAACCTACGAGCAGTACTTA. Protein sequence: CASSLPLASTYEQYL.

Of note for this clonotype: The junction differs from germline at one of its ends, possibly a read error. Here the CDR3 DNA reads TGCGCCAGCAGCCCAGGACACGGTGATACCGGGACCCTGTACTTC. Residues: CASSPGHGDTGTLYF. This sequence joins TRBV5-1 and TRBJ2-5, with D perhaps given as TRBD1 or TRBD2 (5 bases each). This CDR3 is 15 amino acids long. Germline lookup yields CDR1 SGHRS and CDR2 YFSETQ.

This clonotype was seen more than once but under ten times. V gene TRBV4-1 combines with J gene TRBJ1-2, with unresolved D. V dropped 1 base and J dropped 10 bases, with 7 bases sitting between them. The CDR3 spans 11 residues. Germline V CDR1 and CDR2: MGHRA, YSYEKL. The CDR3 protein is CASSQGVNYTF. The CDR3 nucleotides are TGCGCCAGCAGCCAAGGGGTGAACTACACCTTC.

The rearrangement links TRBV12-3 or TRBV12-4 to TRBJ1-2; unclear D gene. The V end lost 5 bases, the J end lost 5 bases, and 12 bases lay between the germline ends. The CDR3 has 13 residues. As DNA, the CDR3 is TGTGCCAGCAGTCGACGGACGGCGTATGGCTACACCTTC. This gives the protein CASSRRTAYGYTF.

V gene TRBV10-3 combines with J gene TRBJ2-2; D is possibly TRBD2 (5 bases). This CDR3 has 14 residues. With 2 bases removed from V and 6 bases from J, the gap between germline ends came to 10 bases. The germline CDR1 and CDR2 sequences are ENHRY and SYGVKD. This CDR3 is CAISEVALAGELFF. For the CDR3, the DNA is TGTGCCATCAGTGAGGTAGCGCTGGCCGGGGAGCTGTTTTTT.

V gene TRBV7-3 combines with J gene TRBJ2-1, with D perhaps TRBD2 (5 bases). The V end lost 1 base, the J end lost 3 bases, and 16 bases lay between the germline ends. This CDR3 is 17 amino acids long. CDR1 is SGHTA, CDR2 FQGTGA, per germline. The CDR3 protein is CASSLNPGISYYNEQFF. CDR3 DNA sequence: TGTGCCAGCAGCTTAAACCCGGGGATAAGCTACTACAATGAGCAGTTCTTC.

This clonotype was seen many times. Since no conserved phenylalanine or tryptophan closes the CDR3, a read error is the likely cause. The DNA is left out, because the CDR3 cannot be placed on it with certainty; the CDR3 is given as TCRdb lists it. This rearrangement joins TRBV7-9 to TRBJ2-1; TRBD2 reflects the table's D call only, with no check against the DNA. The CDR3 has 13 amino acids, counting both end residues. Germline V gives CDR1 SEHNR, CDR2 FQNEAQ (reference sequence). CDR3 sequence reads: CASSSSELAGDYL.

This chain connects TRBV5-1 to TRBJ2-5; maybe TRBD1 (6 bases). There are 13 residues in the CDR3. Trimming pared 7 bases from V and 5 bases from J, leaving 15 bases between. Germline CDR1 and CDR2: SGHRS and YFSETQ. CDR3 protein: CASAEQGWETQYF. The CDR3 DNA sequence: TGCGCCAGCGCCGAACAGGGTTGGGAGACCCAGTACTTC.

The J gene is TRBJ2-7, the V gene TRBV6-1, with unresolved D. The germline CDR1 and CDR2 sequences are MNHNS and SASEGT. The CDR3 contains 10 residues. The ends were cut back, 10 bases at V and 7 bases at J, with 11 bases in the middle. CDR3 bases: TGTGCCACCACGGAGTGGGAGCAGTACTTC. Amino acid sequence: CATTEWEQYF.

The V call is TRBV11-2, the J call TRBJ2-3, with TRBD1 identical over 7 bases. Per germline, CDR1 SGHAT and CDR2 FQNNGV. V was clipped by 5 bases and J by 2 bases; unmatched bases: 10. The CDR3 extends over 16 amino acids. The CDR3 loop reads CASSTLPTGVTDTQYF. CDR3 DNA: TGTGCCAGCAGCACGTTACCAACAGGGGTCACAGATACGCAGTATTTT.

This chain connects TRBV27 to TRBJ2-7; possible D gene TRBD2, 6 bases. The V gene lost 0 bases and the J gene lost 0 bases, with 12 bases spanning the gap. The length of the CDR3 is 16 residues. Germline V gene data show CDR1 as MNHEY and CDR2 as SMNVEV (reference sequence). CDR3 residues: CASSLSTGGDSYEQYF. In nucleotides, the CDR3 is TGTGCCAGCAGTTTATCGACGGGCGGGGACTCCTACGAGCAGTACTTC.

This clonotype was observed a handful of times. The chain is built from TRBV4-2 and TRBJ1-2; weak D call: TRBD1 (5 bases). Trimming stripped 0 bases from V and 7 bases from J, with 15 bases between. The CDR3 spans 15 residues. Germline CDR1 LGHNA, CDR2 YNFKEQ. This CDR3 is CASSQDLRGLRGYTF. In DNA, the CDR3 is TGTGCCAGCAGCCAAGATTTAAGGGGCCTGCGTGGCTACACCTTC.

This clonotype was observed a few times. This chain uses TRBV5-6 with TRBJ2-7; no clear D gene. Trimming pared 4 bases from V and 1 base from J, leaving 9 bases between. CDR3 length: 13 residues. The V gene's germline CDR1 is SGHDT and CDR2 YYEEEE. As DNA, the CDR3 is TGTGCCAGCAGCGGTAGGGTATCCTACGAGCAGTACTTC. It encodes CASSGRVSYEQYF.

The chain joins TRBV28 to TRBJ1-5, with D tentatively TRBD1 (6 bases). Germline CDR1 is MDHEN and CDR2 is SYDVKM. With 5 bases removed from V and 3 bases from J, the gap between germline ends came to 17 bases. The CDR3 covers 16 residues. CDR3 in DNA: TGTGCCAGCAGTCCCCGGGACACCCGCGCCAATCAGCCCCAGCATTTT. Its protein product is CASSPRDTRANQPQHF.

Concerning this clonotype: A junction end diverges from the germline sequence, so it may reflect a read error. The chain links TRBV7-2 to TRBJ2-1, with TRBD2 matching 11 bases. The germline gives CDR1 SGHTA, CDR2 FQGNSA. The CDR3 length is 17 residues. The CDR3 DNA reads TGTGCCAGCAGCGTAACCTTTGGGACTAGCGGAGGGGGGGAGCAGTGCTTC. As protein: CASSVTFGTSGGGEQCF.

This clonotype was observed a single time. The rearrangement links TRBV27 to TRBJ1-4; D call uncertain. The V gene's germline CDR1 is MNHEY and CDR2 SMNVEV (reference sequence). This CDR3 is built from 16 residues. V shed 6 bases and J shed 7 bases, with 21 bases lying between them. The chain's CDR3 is CASSNLWETGIEKLFF. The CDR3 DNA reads TGTGCCAGCAGCAACCTTTGGGAAACGGGTATTGAAAAACTGTTTTTT.

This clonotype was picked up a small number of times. Written as DNA, the CDR3 is TGTGCCAGCAGTTTAGCGAAGGGACAGGGACAAACCCTCCACTTT. Encoded protein: CASSLAKGQGQTLHF. The chain couples TRBV12-3 or TRBV12-4 to TRBJ1-6, with TRBD1 identical over 9 bases. This CDR3 contains 15 residues. The V and J ends lost 0 bases and 14 bases, in that order; junction bases with no gene match: 8.

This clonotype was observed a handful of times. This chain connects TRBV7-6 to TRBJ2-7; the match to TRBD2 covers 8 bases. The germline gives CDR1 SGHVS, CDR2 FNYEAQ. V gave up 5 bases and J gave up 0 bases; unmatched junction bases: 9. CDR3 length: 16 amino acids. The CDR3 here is CASSRSSSGGSYEQYF. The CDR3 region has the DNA TGTGCCAGCAGCCGTTCGTCAAGCGGGGGCTCCTACGAGCAGTACTTC.

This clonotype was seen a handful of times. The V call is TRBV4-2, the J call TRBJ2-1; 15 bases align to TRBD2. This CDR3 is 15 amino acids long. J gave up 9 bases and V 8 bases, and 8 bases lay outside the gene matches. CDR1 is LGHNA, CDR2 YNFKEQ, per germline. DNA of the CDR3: TGTGCCAGCGGTGGACTAGCGGGAGGGCCTGGTGAGCAGTTCTTC. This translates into CASGGLAGGPGEQFF.

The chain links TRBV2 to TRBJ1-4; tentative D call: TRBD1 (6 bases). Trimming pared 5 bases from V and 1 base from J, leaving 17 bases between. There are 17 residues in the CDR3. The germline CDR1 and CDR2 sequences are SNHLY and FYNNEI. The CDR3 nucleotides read TGTGCCAGCAGTCCGTACAGGGAGGGGAAAACTAATGAAAAACTGTTTTTT. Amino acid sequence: CASSPYREGKTNEKLFF.

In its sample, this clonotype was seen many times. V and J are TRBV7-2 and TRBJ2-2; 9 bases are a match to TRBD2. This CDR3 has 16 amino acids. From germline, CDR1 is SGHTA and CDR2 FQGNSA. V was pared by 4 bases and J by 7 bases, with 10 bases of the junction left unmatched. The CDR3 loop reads CASSWGGGRAFGELFF. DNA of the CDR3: TGTGCCAGCAGCTGGGGCGGCGGGAGGGCCTTCGGGGAGCTGTTTTTT.

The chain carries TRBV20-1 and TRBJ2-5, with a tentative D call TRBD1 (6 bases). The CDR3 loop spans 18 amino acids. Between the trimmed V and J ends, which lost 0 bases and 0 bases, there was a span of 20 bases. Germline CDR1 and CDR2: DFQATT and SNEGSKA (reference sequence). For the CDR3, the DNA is TGCAGTGCTAGAGAAGCGTGGCCGGACAGTCTACACCAAGAGACCCAGTACTTC. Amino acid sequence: CSAREAWPDSLHQETQYF.

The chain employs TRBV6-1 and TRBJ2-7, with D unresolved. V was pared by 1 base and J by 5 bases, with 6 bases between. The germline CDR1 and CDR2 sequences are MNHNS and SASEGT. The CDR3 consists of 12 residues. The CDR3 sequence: CASSEVRHEQYF. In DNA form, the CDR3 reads TGTGCCAGCAGTGAAGTTAGACACGAGCAGTACTTC.

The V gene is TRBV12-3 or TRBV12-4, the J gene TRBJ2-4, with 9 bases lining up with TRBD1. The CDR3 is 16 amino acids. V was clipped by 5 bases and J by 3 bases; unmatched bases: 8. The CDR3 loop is CASSGSGQGYKNIQYF. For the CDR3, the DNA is TGTGCCAGCAGTGGCTCGGGACAGGGTTACAAAAACATTCAGTACTTC.

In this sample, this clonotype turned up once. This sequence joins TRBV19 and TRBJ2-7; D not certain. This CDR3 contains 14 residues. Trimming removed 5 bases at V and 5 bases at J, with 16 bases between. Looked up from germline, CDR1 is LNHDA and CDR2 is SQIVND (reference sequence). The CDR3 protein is CASSDDPDSHEQYF. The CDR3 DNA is TGTGCCAGTAGTGACGATCCGGATTCCCACGAGCAGTACTTC.

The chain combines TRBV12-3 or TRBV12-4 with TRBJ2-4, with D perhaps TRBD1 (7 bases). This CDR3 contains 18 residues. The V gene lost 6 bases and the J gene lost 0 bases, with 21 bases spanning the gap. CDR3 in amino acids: CASSRGGTAVLAKNIQYF. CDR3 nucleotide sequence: TGTGCCAGCAGCCGAGGGGGGACAGCTGTACTAGCCAAAAACATTCAGTACTTC.

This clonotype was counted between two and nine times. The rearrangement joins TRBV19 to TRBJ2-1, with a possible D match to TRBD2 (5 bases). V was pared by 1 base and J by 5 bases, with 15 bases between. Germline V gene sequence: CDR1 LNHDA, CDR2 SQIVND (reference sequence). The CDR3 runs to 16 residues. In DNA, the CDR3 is TGTGCCAGTAGTATAGTGAGGGATCAATCGAACAATGAGCAGTTCTTC. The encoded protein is CASSIVRDQSNNEQFF.

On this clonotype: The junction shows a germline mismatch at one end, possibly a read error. The CDR3 region is CANSPLGGARLGNIQYF. The CDR3 coding sequence is TGTGCCAACAGTCCCCTTGGGGGCGCACGATTAGGAAACATTCAGTACTTC. The J gene is TRBJ2-4, the V gene TRBV12-3 or TRBV12-4; D possibly corresponds to TRBD1 (6 bases). The length of the CDR3 is 17 residues.